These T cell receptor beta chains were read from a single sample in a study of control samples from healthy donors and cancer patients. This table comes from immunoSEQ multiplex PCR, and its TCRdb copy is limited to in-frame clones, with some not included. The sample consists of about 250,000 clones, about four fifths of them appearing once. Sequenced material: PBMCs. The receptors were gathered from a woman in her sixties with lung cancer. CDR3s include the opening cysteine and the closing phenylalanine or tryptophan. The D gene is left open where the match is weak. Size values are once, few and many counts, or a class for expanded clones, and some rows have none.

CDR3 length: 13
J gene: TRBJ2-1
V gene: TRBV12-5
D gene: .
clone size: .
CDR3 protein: CASGTGPSNEQFF
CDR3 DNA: TGTGCTAGTGGAACGGGACCGAGCAATGAGCAGTTCTTC

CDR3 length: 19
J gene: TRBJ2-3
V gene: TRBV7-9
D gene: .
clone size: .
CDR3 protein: CASSLGLLAGGHVTDTQYF
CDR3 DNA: TGTGCCAGCAGCTTAGGACTCCTTGCCGGTGGTCACGTAACAGATACGCAGTATTTT

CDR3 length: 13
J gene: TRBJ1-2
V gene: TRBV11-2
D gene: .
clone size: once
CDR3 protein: CASSPQGFYGYTF
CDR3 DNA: TGTGCCAGCAGCCCACAGGGTTTCTATGGCTACACCTTC

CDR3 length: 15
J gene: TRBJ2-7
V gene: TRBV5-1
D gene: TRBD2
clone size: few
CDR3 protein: CASSSLGTSIYEQYF
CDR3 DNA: TGCGCCAGCAGCTCCCTCGGGACTAGCATCTACGAGCAGTACTTC

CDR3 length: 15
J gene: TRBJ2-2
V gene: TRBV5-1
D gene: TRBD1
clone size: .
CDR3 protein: CASGWTGPNTGELFF
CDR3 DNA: TGCGCCAGCGGCTGGACAGGCCCGAACACCGGGGAGCTGTTTTTT

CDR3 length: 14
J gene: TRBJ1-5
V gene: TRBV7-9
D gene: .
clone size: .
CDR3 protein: CASSLERDNQPQHF
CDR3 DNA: TGTGCCAGCAGCTTAGAACGGGACAATCAGCCCCAGCATTTT

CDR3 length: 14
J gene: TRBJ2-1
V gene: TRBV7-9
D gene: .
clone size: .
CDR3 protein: CASSPHTSRNEQFF
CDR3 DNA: TGTGCCAGCAGCCCCCACACCTCGCGGAATGAGCAGTTCTTC

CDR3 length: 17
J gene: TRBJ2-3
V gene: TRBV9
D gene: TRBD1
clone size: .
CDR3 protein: CASSVGPLRTGRDTQYF
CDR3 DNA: TGTGCCAGCAGCGTGGGCCCTCTACGGACAGGGCGAGATACGCAGTATTTT

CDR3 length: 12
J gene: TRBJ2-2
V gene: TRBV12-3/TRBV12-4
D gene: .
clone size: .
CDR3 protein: CASSSNTGELFF
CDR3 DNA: TGTGCCAGCAGTTCGAACACCGGGGAGCTGTTTTTT

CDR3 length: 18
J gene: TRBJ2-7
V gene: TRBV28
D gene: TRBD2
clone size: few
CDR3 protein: CASNPFGGSSFSSYEQYF
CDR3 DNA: TGTGCCAGCAACCCCTTCGGGGGGTCCTCGTTCTCCTCCTACGAGCAGTACTTC

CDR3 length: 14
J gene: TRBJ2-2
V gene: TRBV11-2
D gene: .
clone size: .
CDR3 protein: CASSRQVNTGELFF
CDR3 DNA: TGTGCCAGCAGCCGTCAGGTGAACACCGGGGAGCTGTTTTTT

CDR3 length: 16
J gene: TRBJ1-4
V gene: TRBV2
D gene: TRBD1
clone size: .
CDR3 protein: CASSVDRGTTNEKLFF
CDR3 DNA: TGTGCCAGCAGTGTGGACAGGGGAACAACTAATGAAAAACTGTTTTTT

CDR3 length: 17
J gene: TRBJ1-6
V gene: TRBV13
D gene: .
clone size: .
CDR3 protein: CASSLGRGGSYNSPLHF
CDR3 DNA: TGTGCCAGCAGCTTAGGCCGGGGGGGCTCCTATAATTCACCCCTCCACTTT

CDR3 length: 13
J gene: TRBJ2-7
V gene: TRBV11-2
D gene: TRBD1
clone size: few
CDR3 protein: CASSGQGYYEQYF
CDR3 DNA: TGTGCCAGCAGCGGACAGGGCTATTACGAGCAGTACTTC

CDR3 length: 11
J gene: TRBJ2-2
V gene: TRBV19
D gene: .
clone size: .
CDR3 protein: CASSSLRELFF
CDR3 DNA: TGTGCCAGTAGTTCCCTTCGGGAGCTGTTTTTT

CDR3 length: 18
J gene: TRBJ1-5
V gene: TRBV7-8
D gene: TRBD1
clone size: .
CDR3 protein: CASSLMPLVTGGNQPQHF
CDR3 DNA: TGTGCCAGCAGCTTAATGCCTCTAGTGACAGGGGGCAATCAGCCCCAGCATTTT

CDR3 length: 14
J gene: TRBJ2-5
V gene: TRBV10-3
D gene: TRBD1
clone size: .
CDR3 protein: CAIGGQGAEETQYF
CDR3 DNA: TGTGCCATCGGGGGACAGGGGGCAGAAGAGACCCAGTACTTC

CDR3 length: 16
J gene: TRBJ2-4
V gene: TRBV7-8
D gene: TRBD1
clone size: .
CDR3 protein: CASSLERQGFKNIQYF
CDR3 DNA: TGTGCCAGCAGCTTAGAGCGACAGGGCTTCAAAAACATTCAGTACTTC

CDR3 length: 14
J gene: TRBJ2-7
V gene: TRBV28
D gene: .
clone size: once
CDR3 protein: CASSLSGGRYEQYF
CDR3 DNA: TGTGCCAGCAGTTTATCCGGGGGCAGGTACGAGCAGTACTTC

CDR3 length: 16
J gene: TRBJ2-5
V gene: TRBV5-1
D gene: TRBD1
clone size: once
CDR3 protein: CASSLGVQQGAETQYF
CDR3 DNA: TGCGCCAGCAGCTTGGGGGTCCAACAGGGGGCGGAGACCCAGTACTTC

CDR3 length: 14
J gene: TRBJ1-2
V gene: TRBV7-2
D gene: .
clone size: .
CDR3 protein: CASSLGQANYGYTF
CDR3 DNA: TGTGCCAGCAGCTTAGGCCAGGCCAACTATGGCTACACCTTC

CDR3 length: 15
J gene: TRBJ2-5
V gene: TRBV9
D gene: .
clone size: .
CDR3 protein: CASSVGPGGRETQYF
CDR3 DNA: TGTGCCAGCAGCGTAGGGCCAGGGGGGCGGGAGACCCAGTACTTC

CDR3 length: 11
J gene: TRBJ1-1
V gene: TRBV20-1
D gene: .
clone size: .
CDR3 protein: CSARVPGEAFF
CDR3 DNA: TGCAGTGCTAGAGTCCCAGGCGAAGCTTTCTTT

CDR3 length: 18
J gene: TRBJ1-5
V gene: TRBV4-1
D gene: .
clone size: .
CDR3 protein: CASSQDWSLRTIYQPQHF
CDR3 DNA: TGCGCCAGCAGCCAAGATTGGAGCCTAAGGACAATCTATCAGCCCCAGCATTTT

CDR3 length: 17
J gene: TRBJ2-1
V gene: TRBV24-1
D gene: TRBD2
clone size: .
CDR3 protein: CATSEKTRGDEYNEQFF
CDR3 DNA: TGTGCCACCAGTGAAAAAACGCGGGGGGACGAGTATAATGAGCAGTTCTTC

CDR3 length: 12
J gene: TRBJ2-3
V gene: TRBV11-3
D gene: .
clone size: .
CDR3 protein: CASSPSTDTQYF
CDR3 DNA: TGTGCCAGCAGCCCCAGCACAGATACGCAGTATTTT

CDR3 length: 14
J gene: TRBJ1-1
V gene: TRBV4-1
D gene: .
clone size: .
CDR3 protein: CASSSRGTRFEAFF
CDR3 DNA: TGCGCCAGCAGCTCCAGGGGTACCCGTTTTGAAGCTTTCTTT

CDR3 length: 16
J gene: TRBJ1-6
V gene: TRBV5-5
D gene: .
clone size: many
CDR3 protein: CASSSSGPENNSPLHF
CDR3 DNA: TGTGCCAGCAGCTCATCCGGACCGGAGAATAATTCACCCCTCCACTTT

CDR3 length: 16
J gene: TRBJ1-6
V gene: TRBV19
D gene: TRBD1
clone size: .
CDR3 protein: CASSIKQGASNSPLHF
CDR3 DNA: TGTGCCAGTAGTATAAAGCAGGGGGCCTCGAATTCACCCCTCCACTTT

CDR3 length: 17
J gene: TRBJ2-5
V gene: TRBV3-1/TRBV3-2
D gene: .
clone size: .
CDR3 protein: CASSQEHAGTVQETQYF
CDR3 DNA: TGTGCCAGCAGCCAAGAGCATGCGGGGACTGTCCAAGAGACCCAGTACTTC

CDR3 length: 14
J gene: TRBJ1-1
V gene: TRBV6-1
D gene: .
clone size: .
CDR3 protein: CASSEASLDTEAFF
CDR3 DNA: TGTGCCAGCAGTGAAGCGTCTCTGGACACTGAAGCTTTCTTT

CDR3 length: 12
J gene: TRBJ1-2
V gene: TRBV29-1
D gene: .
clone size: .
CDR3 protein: CSVGTGLGGYTF
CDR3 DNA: TGCAGCGTCGGAACAGGGTTGGGTGGCTACACCTTC

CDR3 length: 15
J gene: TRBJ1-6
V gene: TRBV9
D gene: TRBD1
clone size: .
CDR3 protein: CASSEGASYNSPLHF
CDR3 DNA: TGTGCCAGCAGCGAGGGGGCATCCTATAATTCACCCCTCCACTTT

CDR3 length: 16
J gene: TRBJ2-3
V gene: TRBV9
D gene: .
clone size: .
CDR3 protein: CASSVTGILNTDTQYF
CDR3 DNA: TGTGCCAGCAGCGTAACAGGGATTTTAAACACAGATACGCAGTATTTT

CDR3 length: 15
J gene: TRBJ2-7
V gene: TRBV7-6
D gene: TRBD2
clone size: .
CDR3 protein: CASSPIAGGYYEQYF
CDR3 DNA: TGTGCCAGCAGCCCAATAGCGGGAGGGTACTACGAGCAGTACTTC

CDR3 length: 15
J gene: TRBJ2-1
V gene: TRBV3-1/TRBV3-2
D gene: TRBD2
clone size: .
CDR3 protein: CASSRQRGGYNEQFF
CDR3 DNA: TGTGCCAGCAGCCGCCAGCGGGGGGGGTACAATGAGCAGTTCTTC

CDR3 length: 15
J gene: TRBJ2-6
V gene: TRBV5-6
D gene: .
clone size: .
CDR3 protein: CASSDRTAGANVLTF
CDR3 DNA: TGTGCCAGCAGCGACCGAACCGCGGGGGCCAACGTCCTGACTTTC

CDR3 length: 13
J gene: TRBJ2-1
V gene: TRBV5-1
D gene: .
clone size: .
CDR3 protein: CASSDGQNNEQFF
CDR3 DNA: TGCGCCAGCAGCGACGGACAGAACAATGAGCAGTTCTTC

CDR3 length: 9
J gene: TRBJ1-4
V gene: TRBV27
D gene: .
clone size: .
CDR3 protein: CATSEKLFF
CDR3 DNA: TGTGCCACCTCTGAAAAACTGTTTTTT

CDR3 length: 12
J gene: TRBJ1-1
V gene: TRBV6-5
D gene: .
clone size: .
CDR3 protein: CASSLQGLEAFF
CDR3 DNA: TGTGCCAGCAGTTTACAGGGACTTGAAGCTTTCTTT

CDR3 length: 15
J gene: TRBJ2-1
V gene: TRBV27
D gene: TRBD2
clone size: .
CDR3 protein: CASGRGGAPYNEQFF
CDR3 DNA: TGTGCCAGCGGTCGGGGGGGGGCCCCCTACAATGAGCAGTTCTTC

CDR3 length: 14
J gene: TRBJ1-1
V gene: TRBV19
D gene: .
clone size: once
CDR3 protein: CASSILGQLTEAFF
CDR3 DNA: TGTGCCAGTAGTATCCTCGGACAGCTGACTGAAGCTTTCTTT

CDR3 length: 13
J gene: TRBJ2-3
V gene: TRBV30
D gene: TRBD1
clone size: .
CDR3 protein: CAFSKGAANTQYF
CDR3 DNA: TGTGCCTTCAGCAAGGGGGCCGCAAATACGCAGTATTTT

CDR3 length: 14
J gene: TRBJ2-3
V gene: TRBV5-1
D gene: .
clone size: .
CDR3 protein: CASSPGTSTDTQYF
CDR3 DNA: TGCGCCAGCAGCCCCGGGACTAGCACAGATACGCAGTATTTT

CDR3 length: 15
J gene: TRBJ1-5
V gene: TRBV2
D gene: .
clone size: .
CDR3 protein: CASSETRHSNQPQHF
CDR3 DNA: TGTGCCAGCAGTGAAACCCGCCATAGCAATCAGCCCCAGCATTTT

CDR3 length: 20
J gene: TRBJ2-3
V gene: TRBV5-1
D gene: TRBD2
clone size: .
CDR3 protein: CASSKSGTSGGLTSTDTQYF
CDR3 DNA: TGCGCCAGCAGCAAGTCCGGGACTAGCGGGGGGCTTACTAGCACAGATACGCAGTATTTT

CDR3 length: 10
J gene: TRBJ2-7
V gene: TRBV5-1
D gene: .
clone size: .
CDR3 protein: CASSFYEQYF
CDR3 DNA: TGCGCCAGCAGCTTCTACGAGCAGTACTTC